This TCR beta chain was recovered during a study of untreated major depressive disorder. CDR1 is ENHRY and CDR2 is SYGVKD in the germline V gene. Trimming removed 10 bases at V and 5 bases at J, with 24 bases between. The CDR3 loop spans 16 amino acids. Here immunoSEQ multiplex PCR was the method, and the copy in TCRdb shows in-frame clones only, minus some. The table shows just over 20,000 clones, with around 87% occurring only once. The clonotype comes from a woman aged 30 to 39 in good health. This chain links TRBV10-3 with TRBJ1-5, with D possibly matching TRBD1 (5 bases). The sample comprised CD4+ T cells from PBMCs. Written as DNA, the CDR3 is TGTGCCACCCTACCGGGATCGGCGGGGACTTATCAGCCCCAGCATTTT. Its protein product is CATLPGSAGTYQPQHF.